This T cell receptor (beta chain) emerged from a study of Graves' ophthalmopathy and Graves' hyperthyroidism. Amplified TCR beta CDR3 regions were obtained using RNA transcripts as template. An initial RT-PCR round employing HTBI primers preceded a second-round multiplex PCR. TCRdb re-analysed the multiplex PCR reads in MiXCR, keeping a single row per CDR3 protein. The sample yields 300,000 to 400,000 distinct CDR3 sequences, roughly 15% seen once. Looked up from germline, CDR1 is MNHNS and CDR2 is SASEGT. The CDR3 loop spans 14 amino acids. Trimming shortened V by 5 bases and J by 1 base, and 11 bases separated the two germline ends.

The sequenced material came from peripheral blood. This TCR derives from an adult man with Graves' ophthalmopathy. The genes are TRBV6-1 and TRBJ1-1; possibly TRBD1 for D (5 bases). CDR3 amino acids: CASSLGAKNTEAFF. CDR3 in DNA: TGTGCCAGCAGTCTCGGGGCGAAGAACACTGAAGCTTTCTTT.